This T cell receptor (beta chain) appears in the sequencing data of a study of T cells in Graves' hyperthyroidism and ophthalmopathy. Broader study findings: Most expanded thyroid clonotypes above 0.001 recurred in blood.

Turning to this clonotype: The antigen remains unidentified.

The CDR3 length is 13 residues. Looked up from germline, CDR1 is DFQATT and CDR2 is SNEGSKA (reference sequence). Trimming took 4 bases from V and 0 from J; bases not matched to a gene: 2. Each patient was aged 18 to 65 and had newly diagnosed hyperthyroidism of under 2 months' duration. The TCR beta CDR3 regions underwent amplification using RNA transcripts as the source. The TCR CDR3 was amplified in a first-round RT-PCR using the HTBI primer set. In TCRdb, the multiplex PCR reads were re-called with MiXCR into one record per CDR3 protein. The table has about 290,000 distinct CDR3 sequences, approximately 16% seen once; the top ten hold roughly 30%.

This receptor was taken from a woman aged 45-65 years with Graves' hyperthyroidism that later progressed to Graves' ophthalmopathy. The sequencing input was blood. The rearrangement uses TRBV20-1 and TRBJ1-2, with 7 bases matching TRBD1. The CDR3 DNA sequence: TGCAGTGCTAAAGGGACAGCTAACTATGGCTACACCTTC. It codes for CSAKGTANYGYTF.